The 23 T cell receptor beta chains in this list originate from one sample, sequenced in a study of persistence of HIV-infected CD4 T cells. Sequencing used immunoSEQ version 4 in survey mode. Assay: immunoSEQ multiplex PCR; the TCRdb copy retains only in-frame clones and omits some. The sample lists about 30,000 clones, 70% seen once, with roughly 1.3% in the top ten. Their target antigens are unknown. An overlapping HIV-1 Gag peptide pool stimulated these cells at roughly 1 ug/peptide/mL. Sorting selected CD4+ T cells upregulating both CD40 ligand and CD69. The specimen was CD4+ T cells sorted from PBMCs after roughly 17-hour stimulation, collected from a patient who received antiretroviral therapy. The receptor set was obtained from an adult man with HIV who was CMV-seropositive.

This clone was detected once. The rearrangement links TRBV5-4 to TRBJ1-4; D might be TRBD1 (5 bases). Trimming left V 1 base short and J 4 bases short, with 17 bases between. CDR3 size: 17 residues. Germline-derived CDR1 and CDR2 are SGHNT and YYREEE (reference sequence). The CDR3 reads CASSLWGPGPLNEKLFF. DNA for the CDR3: TGTGCCAGCAGCTTGTGGGGCCCGGGGCCGCTTAATGAAAAACTGTTTTTT. Variable domain in full (rest from reference TRBV5-4 and TRBJ1-4): ETGVTQSPTHLIKTRGQQVTLRCSSQSGHNTVSWYQQALGQGPQFIFQYYREEENGRGNFPPRFSGLQFPNYSSELNVNALELDDSALYLCASSLWGPGPLNEKLFFGSGTQLSVL.

The J gene is TRBJ2-1, the V gene TRBV7-2, with 9 bases fitting TRBD1. The CDR3 contains 15 residues. The germline CDR1 and CDR2 sequences are SGHTA and FQGNSA. V was pared by 5 bases and J by 7 bases, with 9 bases of the junction left unmatched. The CDR3 DNA sequence: TGTGCCAGCAGCCCCCACAGGGGGCGCGGGAATGAGCAGTTCTTC. Translation gives CASSPHRGRGNEQFF. Supplemented by reference TRBV7-2 and TRBJ2-1, the full variable domain reads GAGVSQSPSNKVTEKGKDVELRCDPISGHTALYWYRQSLGQGLEFLIYFQGNSAPDKSGLPSDRFSAERTGGSVSTLTIQRTQQEDSAVYLCASSPHRGRGNEQFFGPGTRLTVL.

The rearrangement links TRBV7-3 to TRBJ2-1; tentative D call: TRBD1 (5 bases). The germline V gene encodes CDR1 SGHTA and CDR2 FQGTGA. CDR3 size: 14 residues. The V and J ends lost 8 bases and 5 bases respectively, with 16 bases between them. CDR3 in DNA: TGTGCCAGCTCCCTCCAGGGAAGACACAATGAGCAGTTCTTC. Translating it yields CASSLQGRHNEQFF.

The chain combines TRBV7-2 with TRBJ1-2; D ambiguous. Germline V gene data show CDR1 as SGHTA and CDR2 as FQGNSA. Trimming cost V 3 bases and J 7 bases, with 15 bases left between them. This CDR3 comprises 14 residues. The CDR3 DNA follows: TGTGCCAGCAGCTTGGTCCATGGCGCCCGTGGCTACACCTTC. Translation gives CASSLVHGARGYTF.

This clone is a singleton in its sample. The rearrangement uses TRBV30 and TRBJ2-7; D call uncertain. Germline V gives CDR1 GTSNPN, CDR2 SVGIG (reference sequence). The CDR3 consists of 13 residues. Deletions cut 6 bases from V and 6 bases from J, with 18 bases between. The CDR3 sequence is CACAGPRAGEQYF. CDR3 DNA sequence: TGTGCCTGCGCCGGGCCCCGGGCAGGCGAGCAGTACTTC.

This chain links TRBV11-2 with TRBJ2-7, with TRBD2 matching 9 bases. The V gene end was trimmed by 6 bases and the J gene end by 5 bases; junction bases not matched to a gene: 17. The CDR3 spans 17 residues. Germline V gene data show CDR1 as SGHAT and CDR2 as FQNNGV. The CDR3 is CASSLTSAGAGGHEQYF. Here the CDR3 DNA reads TGTGCCAGCAGTTTAACCTCCGCTGGAGCGGGGGGACACGAGCAGTACTTC.

The chain is built from TRBV10-1 and TRBJ2-3, with 13 bases fitting TRBD2. From germline, CDR1 is WNHNN and CDR2 SYGVQD (reference sequence). The CDR3 totals 16 residues. V shed 5 bases and J 5 bases; nucleotides not matched to a gene: 7. CDR3 bases: TGCGCCAGCAGTCCTCAACTAGCGGGGGGGGGAGATACGCAGTATTTT. Translating gives CASSPQLAGGGDTQYF.

A remark on this clone: The identical CDR3 is also encoded by other nucleotide sequences in the sample. The gene calls are TRBV12-3 or TRBV12-4 and TRBJ1-1; D not certain. Trimming stripped 6 bases from V and 6 bases from J, with 8 bases between. The CDR3 is made up of 11 amino acids. Here the CDR3 DNA reads TGTGCCAGCAGCCCAGGTCCTGAAGCTTTCTTT. Protein: CASSPGPEAFF.

The J gene is TRBJ1-2, the V gene TRBV18, with D possibly TRBD1 on 6 matching bases. The CDR3 has 15 amino acids. Germline CDR1 reads KGHSH; CDR2 reads LQKENI. The V gene lost 4 bases and the J gene lost 0 bases, with 12 bases spanning the gap. The chain's CDR3 is CASSRDTLANYGYTF. The DNA for the CDR3 is TGTGCCAGCTCACGGGACACCTTAGCTAACTATGGCTACACCTTC.

The rearrangement joins TRBV10-3 to TRBJ1-1; TRBD1 aligns across 7 bases. The V segment lost 7 bases and the J segment 5 bases; nucleotides outside the gene matches: 10. Per the germline V gene, CDR1 is ENHRY and CDR2 is SYGVKD. The CDR3 is 14 amino acids. CDR3 nucleotide sequence: TGTGCCATCACAGAGACAGGGAGCGGGACTGAAGCTTTCTTT. Encoded protein: CAITETGSGTEAFF.

Note on this clone: Mismatch with germline at one junction end may stem from a read error. The chain joins TRBV19 to TRBJ2-7; D might be TRBD2 (5 bases). The CDR3 is 12 amino acids. Germline V CDR1 and CDR2: LNHDA, SQIVND (reference sequence). For the CDR3, the DNA is TGTGCCAGTAGTCCCAGAACGGGATCTTTTTCCTTC. Translated, it gives CASSPRTGSFSF.

In this sample, this clone turned up once. J is TRBJ2-3 and V is TRBV5-1; 7 bases are a match to TRBD1. From germline, CDR1 is SGHRS and CDR2 YFSETQ. V dropped 4 bases and J dropped 3; count of bases not matched to a gene: 5. The CDR3 runs 14 residues. CDR3 in DNA: TGCGCCAGCAGCCGCGGACAGGAGACAGATACGCAGTATTTT. This codes for CASSRGQETDTQYF.

The V call is TRBV19, the J call TRBJ2-2; a possible D gene is TRBD2 (6 bases). V shed 6 bases and J shed 5 bases, with 19 bases lying between them. The CDR3 is 16 residues long. The germline V gene encodes CDR1 LNHDA and CDR2 SQIVND (reference sequence). The CDR3 loop reads CASSPRGGTGTGELFF. CDR3 bases: TGTGCCAGTAGCCCCCGGGGAGGAACGGGGACCGGGGAGCTGTTTTTT.

The rearrangement uses TRBV19 and TRBJ1-2; D unclear. Per germline, CDR1 LNHDA and CDR2 SQIVND (reference sequence). V dropped 6 bases and J dropped 4 bases, with 18 bases sitting between them. This CDR3 is built from 15 residues. CDR3: CASRRAQDSLYGYTF. The CDR3 DNA sequence: TGTGCCAGTAGGCGGGCTCAGGATTCCCTCTATGGCTACACCTTC.

Sample share makes this clone medium-sized. The chain combines TRBV25-1 with TRBJ1-5; D gene ambiguous. V lost 4 bases and J 7 bases, leaving 11 bases between the germline ends. Germline loops: CDR1 MGHDK, CDR2 SYGVNS. CDR3 length: 13 amino acids. The CDR3 nucleotides read TGTGCCAGCAGTGGCTCCCCGGGGCAGCCCCAGCATTTT. Protein: CASSGSPGQPQHF.

This clone turned up a few times. The chain has TRBV4-1 and TRBJ2-7; TRBD1 aligns across 10 bases. This CDR3 is 15 amino acids long. The J segment lost 2 bases and the V segment lost 4 bases, leaving 5 bases of the junction unmatched. Germline loops: CDR1 MGHRA, CDR2 YSYEKL. The CDR3 nucleotides read TGCGCCAGCAGCCTAGGGGGACAGGGGCCCTACGAGCAGTACTTC. Amino acids: CASSLGGQGPYEQYF.

The chain carries TRBV7-2 and TRBJ1-2; a weak D match, TRBD1 (5 bases). V lost 3 bases and J lost 1, with 12 bases in between. The CDR3 spans 15 residues. In germline, CDR1 is SGHTA, CDR2 FQGNSA. The CDR3 sequence: CASSFGRELNYGYTF. For the CDR3, the DNA is TGTGCCAGCAGCTTCGGCAGGGAGCTTAACTATGGCTACACCTTC.

The J gene is TRBJ1-5, the V gene TRBV6-2 or TRBV6-3; D is ambiguous. CDR1 MNHEY and CDR2 SVGEGT come from the germline V gene. With 4 bases removed from V and 7 bases from J, the gap between germline ends came to 14 bases. The length of the CDR3 is 14 residues. DNA for the CDR3: TGTGCCAGCAGTTCCCCCCGTAGGAGGCAGCCCCAGCATTTT. It codes for CASSSPRRRQPQHF.

The chain combines TRBV4-1 with TRBJ1-4, with 7 bases identical to TRBD1. The trim removed 4 bases at V and 5 bases at J, leaving 10 bases unmatched. The CDR3 extends over 16 amino acids. Germline CDR1 is MGHRA and CDR2 is YSYEKL. For the CDR3, the DNA is TGCGCCAGCAGCCGCACGCAGGGGGAAAGGAATGAAAAACTGTTTTTT. Its protein product is CASSRTQGERNEKLFF.

This clone was seen more than once but under ten times. The chain recombines TRBV18 with TRBJ1-1, with D tentatively TRBD1 (5 bases). The CDR3 is made up of 13 amino acids. The germline V gene encodes CDR1 KGHSH and CDR2 LQKENI. The V end lost 3 bases, the J end lost 1 base, and 6 bases lay between the germline ends. This CDR3 reads CASSPGGNTEAFF. The CDR3 coding sequence is TGTGCCAGCTCACCGGGGGGGAACACTGAAGCTTTCTTT.

This clone was counted a few times. The chain combines TRBV11-2 with TRBJ1-1; D unresolved. This CDR3 is built from 13 residues. V lost 5 bases to trimming and J lost 11 bases, with 18 bases between them. Germline CDR1 SGHAT, CDR2 FQNNGV. The CDR3 sequence is CASSPGGPLDAFF. Here the CDR3 DNA reads TGTGCCAGCAGCCCGGGAGGACCTTTGGACGCTTTCTTT. Full variable domain (remainder filled in from reference TRBV11-2 and TRBJ1-1): EAGVAQSPRYKIIEKRQSVAFWCNPISGHATLYWYQQILGQGPKLLIQFQNNGVVDDSQLPKDRFSAERLKGVDSTLKIQPAKLEDSAVYLCASSPGGPLDAFFGQGTRLTVV.

V and J are TRBV24-1 and TRBJ2-2; D may correspond to TRBD1 or TRBD2 (5 bases each). Germline V lookup: CDR1 KGHDR, CDR2 SFDVKD. CDR3 size: 14 residues. Deletions cut 9 bases from V and 2 bases from J, with 12 bases between. CDR3 sequence reads: CATSGQVNTGELFF. The CDR3 DNA reads TGTGCCACCTCGGGGCAGGTTAACACCGGGGAGCTGTTTTTT.

The chain combines TRBV28 with TRBJ2-1; weak D call: TRBD2 (5 bases). The CDR3 loop spans 14 amino acids. Germline V CDR1 and CDR2: MDHEN, SYDVKM. V lost 5 bases, J lost 12 bases, and 20 bases lay in between. Written as DNA, the CDR3 is TGTGCCAGCAGTATATCCCCCGGGCTCGCGGGGCAGTTCTTC. Protein product: CASSISPGLAGQFF.